Reported below is one T cell receptor beta chain. The antigen is undetermined. Produced via immunoSEQ multiplex PCR; TCRdb's table is partial and in-frame only. The sample contains some 90,000 clones, 80% to 95% of which appear only once. The data were taken from a study of graft-versus-host responses after intestinal transplantation. CDR3 size: 15 residues. Germline V gene data show CDR1 as MGHRA and CDR2 as YSYEKL. Losses at the gene ends were 1 base for V and 6 bases for J; bases not matched to a gene: 6. The chain joins TRBV4-1 to TRBJ1-5, with TRBD1 identical over 7 bases. This material consisted of unstimulated CD4+ T cells sorted from spleen or lymph node cells, taken before intestinal transplant. The receptor's source is a human donor who received an intestinal transplant. The CDR3 region is CASSQALGQRQPQHF. DNA for the CDR3: TGCGCCAGCAGCCAAGCCTTGGGACAGCGTCAGCCCCAGCATTTT.